This passage covers 16 T cell receptor beta chains from one sample sequenced in a study of tumor and adjacent non-tumor tissue in lung cancer. A modified ARM-PCR protocol with three rounds of nested PCR amplified TCRbeta. Each CDR3 protein gets one entry after TCRdb re-called the multiplex PCR reads with MiXCR. The data show more than 75,000 distinct CDR3 sequences, 80% seen once. This sample's RNA came from whole unsorted tissue. This non-tumor lung sample came from over 3 cm beyond the tumor edge. The source material was distant non-tumor lung tissue. The receptors originated from a man between 60 and 75 years old with small cell lung cancer.

Note on this clonotype: A read error may account for a junction end that differs from germline. This chain connects TRBV11-2 to TRBJ2-1, with 8 bases that match TRBD2. Germline CDR1 and CDR2: SGHAT and FQNNGV. The CDR3 runs to 13 residues. The DNA for the CDR3 is TGTGCCAGCAGCTACGCAGCGGGAGAAGGGCAGTTTTTC. It encodes CASSYAAGEGQFF.

A remark on this clonotype: A read error may produce the germline difference seen at one junction end. This chain joins TRBV6-1 and TRBJ2-1; the D is unclear. There are 12 residues in the CDR3. In germline, CDR1 is MNHNS, CDR2 SASEGT. The CDR3 sequence is CAGSELVMEQFF. The CDR3 coding sequence is TGTGCCGGCAGTGAATTAGTAATGGAGCAGTTCTTC.

This clonotype was seen ten or more times. The CDR3 loop reads CSASMFQGSYEQYF. The CDR3 DNA is TGCAGTGCTAGTATGTTTCAGGGATCCTACGAGCAGTACTTC. V gene TRBV20-1 combines with J gene TRBJ2-7; tentatively, D is TRBD1 (5 bases). V was cut by 3 bases and J by 1 base, with 13 bases left in between. The CDR3 is made up of 14 amino acids. Germline V gene data show CDR1 as DFQATT and CDR2 as SNEGSKA (reference sequence).

The chain employs TRBV11-2 and TRBJ2-1; 10 positions agree with TRBD2. V shed 5 bases and J 9 bases; nucleotides not matched to a gene: 13. The CDR3 is 16 amino acids. Looked up from germline, CDR1 is SGHAT and CDR2 is FQNNGV. CDR3 residues: CASSPGGLAGVGEQFF. CDR3 sequence (DNA): TGTGCCAGCAGCCCAGGGGGGCTAGCGGGAGTAGGTGAGCAGTTCTTC.

Comments on this clonotype: At one end, the junction sequence differs from germline, possibly due to a read error. This chain links TRBV11-1 with TRBJ2-5; no reliable D call. CDR1 SGHAT and CDR2 FQDESV come from the germline V gene (reference sequence). The CDR3 runs 14 residues. CDR3 in DNA: TGTGCCAGCAACTTAAGACGGTACCAAGAGGCCCTGTACTTC. Protein product: CASNLRRYQEALYF.

In the case of this clonotype: One end of the junction is discordant with germline, which a read error may explain. The rearrangement links TRBV11-2 to TRBJ2-1, with unresolved D. The CDR3 totals 16 residues. Germline V CDR1 and CDR2: SGHAT, FQNNGV. DNA of the CDR3: TGTGCCGGCAGCTTTGTGGAGCTGGCCACGGCCAATGAGCATTTCTTC. The encoded protein is CAGSFVELATANEHFF.

This clonotype was seen at least ten times. The CDR3 protein is CASSLLAEHYEQYF. The CDR3 bases are TGTGCCAGCAGTTTACTAGCGGAGCACTACGAGCAGTACTTC. The V and J genes are TRBV7-9 and TRBJ2-7; 8 positions agree with TRBD2. Germline V gives CDR1 SEHNR, CDR2 FQNEAQ (reference sequence). This CDR3 comprises 14 residues. V lost 6 bases to trimming and J lost 3 bases; unmatched junction nucleotides: 7. Combining the CDR3 with reference TRBV7-9 and TRBJ2-7 gives the whole variable domain DTGVSQNPRHKITKRGQNVTFRCDPISEHNRLYWYRQTLGQGPEFLTYFQNEAQLEKSRLLSDRFSAERPKGSFSTLEIQRTEQGDSAMYLCASSLLAEHYEQYFGPGTRLTVT.

This clonotype has only one observation. A much larger clone differs from this one at a single base, so this may be a read error. The CDR3 end shows no conserved phenylalanine or tryptophan, and so a read error is likely. The rearrangement joins TRBV14 to TRBJ2-5; D call uncertain. Trimming shortened V by 2 bases and J by 5 bases, and 12 bases separated the two germline ends. Germline loops: CDR1 SGHDN, CDR2 FVKESK. The CDR3 is 14 residues long. CDR3 residues: CASSQSVVWETQYL. CDR3 bases: TGTGCCAGCAGCCAATCGGTTGTGTGGGAGACCCAGTACTTA.

As to this clonotype: A read error may produce the germline difference seen at one junction end. The V call is TRBV30, the J call TRBJ2-2, with D perhaps TRBD1 or TRBD2 (5 bases each). There are 14 residues in the CDR3. Germline loops: CDR1 GTSNPN, CDR2 SVGIG (reference sequence). The CDR3 DNA reads as TGTGTCTGGTTTGGGGGATTAGGCACCGGGGAACTGTTTTTT. Its protein product is CVWFGGLGTGELFF. The complete variable domain, with remaining parts taken from reference TRBV30 and TRBJ2-2, reads SQTIHQWPATLVQPVGSPLSLECTVEGTSNPNLYWYRQAAGRGLQLLFYSVGIGQISSEVPQNLSASRPQDRQFILSSKKLLLSDSGFYLCVWFGGLGTGELFFGEGSRLTVL.

A note on this clonotype: At one end, the junction sequence differs from germline, possibly due to a read error. The chain is built from TRBV4-2 and TRBJ2-2; D might be TRBD2 (5 bases). This CDR3 spans 16 amino acids. Germline CDR1 reads LGHNA; CDR2 reads YNFKEQ. The CDR3 coding sequence is TGTGCCAGCAGCAATGATCTGAAGGCCAACACCGGGGAGCTGGTTTTT. Residues: CASSNDLKANTGELVF.

The sample holds many counts of this clonotype. The chain joins TRBV4-1 to TRBJ2-7, with D possibly TRBD2 on 6 matching bases. CDR1 and CDR2 (germline): MGHRA, YSYEKL. CDR3 length: 13 amino acids. Trimming took off 0 bases at V and 9 bases at J, with 12 bases between the two ends. CDR3 loop: CASSQDRGGRQYV. The DNA for the CDR3 is TGCGCCAGCAGCCAAGATCGTGGAGGGCGGCAGTACGTC.

J is TRBJ2-5 and V is TRBV29-1, with 8 positions matching TRBD2. The germline CDR1 and CDR2 sequences are SQVTM and ANQGSEA. The CDR3 covers 18 residues. The V gene end was trimmed by 6 bases and the J gene end by 0 bases; junction bases not matched to a gene: 18. The CDR3 nucleotides read TGCAGCGTCGCGATGGGGGGACTAGTGGGAGGAGACCAAGAGACCCAGTACTTC. As protein: CSVAMGGLVGGDQETQYF.

This clonotype came up once. This clone may be a read error of a much larger clone one base away. The rearrangement joins TRBV10-3 to TRBJ2-1; tentatively, D is TRBD1 or TRBD2 (6 bases each). This CDR3 region has 14 residues. Germline lookup yields CDR1 ENHRY and CDR2 SYGVKD. DNA of the CDR3: TGTGCCTCCCAGGGCGGGACGGGGGACAATGTGCAGTTCTTC. Protein sequence: CASQGGTGDNVQFF.

Comments on this clonotype: Germline is not matched at one junction end, which may reflect a read error. This chain uses TRBV6-5 with TRBJ1-1; D perhaps matches TRBD1 (5 bases). The CDR3 contains 14 residues. The germline gives CDR1 MNHEY, CDR2 SVGAGI. CDR3 sequence (DNA): TGTGCCAGCAGAATAGGGAGGTGGGGGACTGAAGCTTCCTTT. It codes for CASRIGRWGTEASF.

A note on this clonotype: A junction end diverges from the germline sequence, so it may reflect a read error. The chain couples TRBV11-2 to TRBJ1-4, with D unresolved. Germline V gene lookup returns CDR1 SGHAT and CDR2 FQNNGV. The CDR3 sequence is 11 residues long. The CDR3 protein is CAGSPNEKPFF. The CDR3, as DNA: TGTGCCGGCAGCCCTAATGAAAAACCGTTTTTT. The full variable domain, its missing parts supplied by reference TRBV11-2 and TRBJ1-4, is EAGVAQSPRYKIIEKRQSVAFWCNPISGHATLYWYQQILGQGPKLLIQFQNNGVVDDSQLPKDRFSAERLKGVDSTLKIQPAKLEDSAVYLCAGSPNEKPFFGSGTQLSVL.

This clonotype has more than one count but fewer than ten. The chain uses TRBV29-1 and TRBJ2-1; D not certain. CDR1 is SQVTM, CDR2 ANQGSEA, per germline. The germline V and J ends were trimmed by 3 bases and 1 base, with 13 bases remaining between them. This CDR3 contains 15 residues. The CDR3 coding sequence is TGCAGCGTTGACCGGCGGCAGAGTTCCTACAATGAGCAGTTCTTC. This translates into CSVDRRQSSYNEQFF.